Below are 15 T cell receptor delta chains sequenced from a single sample in a study of gamma-delta chains in newborns, infants, children. TCRdb re-analyzed the reads via CATT. Among 3,000 to 4,000 delta-chain clones, about 1.9% were seen once, and the ten largest hold approximately 8.5%. Source material: blood. Receptors originate from a child who was a newborn, infant or young child, either healthy, febrile or measles-vaccinated (not recorded which).

In its sample, this clone was seen a few times. CDR3 coding DNA: TGTGCCTTTAAAGCTTGGGGGAAATACACCGATAAACTCATCTTT. Protein: CAFKAWGKYTDKLIF. This sequence joins TRDV3 and TRDJ1; 7 nucleotides match TRDD3. CDR3 length equals 15 residues. CDR1 is TVYSNPD and CDR2 is GDNSRS in the germline V gene (reference sequence). V lost 1 base, J lost 0 bases, and 8 bases stayed unmatched. Full variable domain (missing parts from reference TRDV3 and TRDJ1): CDKVTQSSPDQTVASGSEVVLLCTYDTVYSNPDLFWYRIRPDYSFQFVFYGDNSRSEGADFTQGRFSVKHILTQKAFHLVISPVRTEDSATYYCAFKAWGKYTDKLIFGKGTRVTVEP.

This clone was counted only a few times. DNA for the CDR3: TGTGCCTGTGACACCGTTGGACGGGGGATACGCCTAAGCTCCTGGGACACCCGACAGATGTTTTTC. Translating gives CACDTVGRGIRLSSWDTRQMFF. The V call is TRDV2, the J call TRDJ3; the match to TRDD3 covers 10 bases. CDR1 is GEAIGNYY and CDR2 is EKD in the germline V gene. V lost 0 bases, J lost 0 bases, and 13 bases stayed unmatched. This CDR3 region has 22 residues.

On this clone itself: A read error is the likely source, as a far larger clone sits one nucleotide away. The chain combines TRDV2 with TRDJ3; a possible D gene is TRDD3 (5 bases). Germline V gene sequence: CDR1 GEAIGNYY, CDR2 EKD. This CDR3 contains 18 residues. CDR3 sequence reads: CACDTIGIGSWDTRQTFF. In DNA form, the CDR3 reads TGTGCCTGTGACACTATTGGGATCGGCTCCTGGGACACCCGACAGACGTTTTTC.

With respect to this clone: The same CDR3 is also encoded by other DNA sequences in this sample. V and J are TRDV2 and TRDJ3; 9 nucleotides agree with TRDD3. The CDR3 is 17 residues long. Per germline, CDR1 GEAIGNYY and CDR2 EKD. J lost 0 bases, V lost 2 bases, and 1 base had no gene match. CDR3 in amino acids: CACDILGDSWDTRQMFF. CDR3 DNA sequence: TGTGCCTGTGACATACTGGGGGACTCCTGGGACACCCGACAGATGTTTTTC.

This clone was observed a handful of times. The junction departs from germline at one end; a sequencing error may be responsible. The chain uses TRDV1 and TRDJ2; the match to TRDD3 covers 12 bases. The V gene's germline CDR1 is TSWWSYY and CDR2 QGS. The CDR3 covers 15 residues. The CDR3 loop is CALGTGGYPAAQLFF. CDR3 nucleotides: TGTGCTCTTGGGACTGGGGGATACCCAGCAGCACAGCTCTTCTTT.

This clone was counted a few times. The gene calls are TRDV2 and TRDJ3; 13 bases fit TRDD3. J was trimmed by 4 bases and V by 0 bases; bases with no gene match: 17. CDR1 is GEAIGNYY and CDR2 is EKD in the germline V gene. This CDR3 has 23 residues. The CDR3 spells CACDTVHTPTTGGYAWDTRQMFF. In DNA, the CDR3 is TGTGCCTGTGACACCGTTCATACACCTACTACTGGGGGATACGCTTGGGACACCCGACAGATGTTTTTC.

Within the sample, this clone is large (0.1 to 1%). This same CDR3 is encoded by further DNA sequences in the sample. The genes are TRDV2 and TRDJ1; 9 bases match TRDD3. The ends lost 1 base at V and 4 bases at J; junction bases unmatched: 0. The germline CDR1 and CDR2 sequences are GEAIGNYY and EKD. This CDR3 comprises 13 residues. CDR3 residues: CACDTGGYDKLIF. The CDR3, as DNA: TGTGCCTGTGACACTGGGGGATACGATAAACTCATCTTT.

The chain combines TRDV2 with TRDJ3; possibly TRDD3 for D (6 bases). V was clipped by 0 bases and J by 0 bases, with 14 bases between them. The CDR3 loop spans 19 amino acids. CDR1 and CDR2 from the germline V gene are GEAIGNYY and EKD. The CDR3 is CACDTIGDPSSWDTRQMFF. DNA of the CDR3: TGTGCCTGTGACACCATCGGGGATCCAAGCTCCTGGGACACCCGACAGATGTTTTTC.

By sample share, this clone is large. The same CDR3 is also encoded by other DNA sequences in this sample. The genes are TRDV2 and TRDJ3, with 11 bases fitting TRDD3. Germline CDR1 is GEAIGNYY and CDR2 is EKD. The CDR3 runs 17 residues. V shed 2 bases and J 2 bases; nucleotides not matched to a gene: 1. The CDR3 is CACDILGDTWDTRQMFF. CDR3 DNA: TGTGCCTGTGACATACTGGGGGATACCTGGGACACCCGACAGATGTTTTTC.

The chain couples TRDV2 to TRDJ1; 11 nucleotides align to TRDD3. With V trimmed by 5 bases and J by 0 bases, 16 bases remained unmatched. Germline V gene lookup returns CDR1 GEAIGNYY and CDR2 EKD. The CDR3 consists of 19 residues. The CDR3 reads CACVVGGYASIHYTDKLIF. CDR3 sequence (DNA): TGTGCCTGTGTGGTTGGGGGATACGCATCTATTCATTACACCGATAAACTCATCTTT.

This clone was found a few times. This could be a read error, since a much larger clone is one nucleotide away. Other DNA sequences of this sample code for an identical CDR3. The J gene is TRDJ3, the V gene TRDV2; 7 bases align to TRDD3. Germline V lookup: CDR1 GEAIGNYY, CDR2 EKD. The CDR3 runs 18 residues. Here the CDR3 reads CACDILGSSSWDTRQMFF. The CDR3 DNA reads as TGTGCCTGTGACATACTGGGGTCGAGCTCCTGGGACACCCGACAGATGTTCTTC.

By share, this clone ranks as medium-sized (0.01 to 0.1%). V usage is TRDV2 and J usage is TRDJ3; D gene unclear. This CDR3 is 15 amino acids long. Germline lookup yields CDR1 GEAIGNYY and CDR2 EKD. The V gene lost 0 bases and the J gene lost 3 bases, with 5 bases spanning the gap. CDR3 DNA sequence: TGTGCCTGTGACACCGTGGGCTGGGACACCCGACAGATGTTTTTC. It specifies CACDTVGWDTRQMFF.

Worth noting for this clone: A much larger clone lies one base from this, so it may be a read error. Other DNA sequences in this sample translate to the same CDR3. The chain couples TRDV2 to TRDJ3; 9 bases align to TRDD3. This CDR3 comprises 19 residues. Germline values: CDR1 GEAIGNYY, CDR2 EKD. The CDR3 sequence is CACDPGYWGSSWDTRQMFF. The DNA for the CDR3 is TGTGCCTGTGACCCCGGATACTGGGGGAGCTCCTGGGACACTCGACAGATGTTTTTC.

Sample share makes this clone large. The V and J genes are TRDV2 and TRDJ3, with TRDD3 as a possible D gene (5 bases). CDR3 length equals 18 residues. Germline loops: CDR1 GEAIGNYY, CDR2 EKD. The V end was cut by 1 base, the J end by 0 bases, with 12 bases between. CDR3 region: CACDTIGIGSWDTRQMFF. The CDR3 nucleotides read TGTGCCTGTGACACTATTGGGATCGGCTCCTGGGACACCCGACAGATGTTTTTC.

This clone was seen only a few times. The chain links TRDV2 to TRDJ3, with TRDD3 matching 12 bases. Germline CDR1 and CDR2: GEAIGNYY and EKD. CDR3 size: 20 residues. V was clipped by 1 base and J by 2 bases; unmatched bases: 8. This chain's CDR3 is CACDTTGGYPSPWDTRQMFF. The CDR3 nucleotides read TGTGCCTGTGACACTACTGGGGGATACCCCAGCCCCTGGGACACCCGACAGATGTTTTTC.